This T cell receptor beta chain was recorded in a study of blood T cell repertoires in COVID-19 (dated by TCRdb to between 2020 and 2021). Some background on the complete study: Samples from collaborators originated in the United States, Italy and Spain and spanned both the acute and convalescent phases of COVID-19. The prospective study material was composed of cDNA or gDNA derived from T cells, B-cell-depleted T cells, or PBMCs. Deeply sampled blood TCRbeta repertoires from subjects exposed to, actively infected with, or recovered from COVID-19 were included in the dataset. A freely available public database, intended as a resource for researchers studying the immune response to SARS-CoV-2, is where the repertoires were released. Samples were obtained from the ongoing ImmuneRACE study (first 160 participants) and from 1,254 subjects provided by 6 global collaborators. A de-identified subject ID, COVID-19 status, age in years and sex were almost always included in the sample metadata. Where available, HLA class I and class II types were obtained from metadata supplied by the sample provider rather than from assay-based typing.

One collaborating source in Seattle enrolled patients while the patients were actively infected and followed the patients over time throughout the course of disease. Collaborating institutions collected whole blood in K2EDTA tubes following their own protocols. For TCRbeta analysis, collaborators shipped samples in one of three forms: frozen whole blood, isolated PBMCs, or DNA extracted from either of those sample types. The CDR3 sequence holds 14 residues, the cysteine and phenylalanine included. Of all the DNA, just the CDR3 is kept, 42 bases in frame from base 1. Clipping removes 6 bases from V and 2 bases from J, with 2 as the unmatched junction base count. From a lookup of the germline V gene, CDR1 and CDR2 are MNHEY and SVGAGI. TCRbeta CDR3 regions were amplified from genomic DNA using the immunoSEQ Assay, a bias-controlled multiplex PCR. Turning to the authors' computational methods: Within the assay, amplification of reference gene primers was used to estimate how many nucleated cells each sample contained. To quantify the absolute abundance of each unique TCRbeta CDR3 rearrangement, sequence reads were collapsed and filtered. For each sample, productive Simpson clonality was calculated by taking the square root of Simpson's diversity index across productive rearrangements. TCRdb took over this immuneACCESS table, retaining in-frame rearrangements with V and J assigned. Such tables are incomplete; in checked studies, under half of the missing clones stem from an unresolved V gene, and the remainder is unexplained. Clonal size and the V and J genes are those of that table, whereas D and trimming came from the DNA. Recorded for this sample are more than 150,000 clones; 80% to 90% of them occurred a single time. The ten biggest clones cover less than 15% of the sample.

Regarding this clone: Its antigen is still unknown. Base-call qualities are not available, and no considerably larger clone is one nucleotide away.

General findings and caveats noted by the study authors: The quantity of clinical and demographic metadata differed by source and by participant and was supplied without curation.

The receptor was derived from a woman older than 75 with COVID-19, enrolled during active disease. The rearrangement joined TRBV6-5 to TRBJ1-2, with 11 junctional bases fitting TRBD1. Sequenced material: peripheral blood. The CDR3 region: CASSRDRGNYGYTF. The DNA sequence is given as TGTGCCAGCAGCCGGGACAGGGGGAACTATGGCTACACCTTC.